This T cell receptor beta chain was captured by sequencing in a study of shared clonotypes between healthy human individuals. CDR1 and CDR2 from the germline V gene are SGHRS and YFSETQ. V was clipped by 4 bases and J by 0 bases, with 17 bases between them. The CDR3 has 17 amino acids. This clone was found once. An even split of each subset's genomic DNA across several immunoSEQ plates was performed. TCRdb's copy holds only in-frame clones and misses some; the assay was immunoSEQ multiplex PCR. Among about 380,000 clones listed, around 96% were seen once. V is TRBV5-1 and J is TRBJ1-3, with D uncertain. Sequenced: memory CD8+ T cells sorted from blood. Documented subset: CD45RO+ cells pooled with CCR7-negative TemRA cells. The origin of this receptor is a man aged 25 to 40 in good health. The CDR3 DNA follows: TGCGCCAGCAGCCCCAAAGCGGGCAGAACCTCTGGAAACACCATATATTTT. This encodes CASSPKAGRTSGNTIYF.